This T cell receptor (beta chain) derives from a study of tumor-infiltrating lymphocytes in localized non-small cell lung cancer. General study points: Tumor T-cell fraction was not associated with recurrence-free survival.

The assay was immunoSEQ multiplex PCR, and TCRdb's table has in-frame clones only and misses some. Of approximately 17,000 clones in the sample, 73% were seen once. A few counts support this clone. Its target is unknown. Sequenced sample: lung tumor tissue. This clonotype was sampled from a human donor with non-small cell lung cancer.

CDR3 protein: CASSLQGGGTGELFF. Written as DNA, the CDR3 is TGTGCCAGCAGTCTCCAAGGCGGGGGAACCGGGGAGCTGTTTTTT. The chain recombines TRBV28 with TRBJ2-2; TRBD2 matches 7 bases. The germline gives CDR1 MDHEN, CDR2 SYDVKM. The CDR3 loop spans 15 amino acids. Trimming at V came to 5 bases and at J to 5 bases, leaving 8 bases not matched to a gene.